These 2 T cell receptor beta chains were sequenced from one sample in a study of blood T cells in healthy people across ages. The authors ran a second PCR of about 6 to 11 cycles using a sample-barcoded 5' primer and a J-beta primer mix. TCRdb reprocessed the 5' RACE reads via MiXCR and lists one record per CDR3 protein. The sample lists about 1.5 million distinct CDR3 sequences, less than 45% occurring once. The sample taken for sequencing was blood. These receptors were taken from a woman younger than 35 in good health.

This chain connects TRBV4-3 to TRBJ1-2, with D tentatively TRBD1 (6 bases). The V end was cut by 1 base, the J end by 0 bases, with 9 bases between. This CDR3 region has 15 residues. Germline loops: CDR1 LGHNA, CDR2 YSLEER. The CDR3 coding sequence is TGCGCCAGCAGCCAAGCCCGGACAGCTAACTATGGCTACACCTTC. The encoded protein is CASSQARTANYGYTF.

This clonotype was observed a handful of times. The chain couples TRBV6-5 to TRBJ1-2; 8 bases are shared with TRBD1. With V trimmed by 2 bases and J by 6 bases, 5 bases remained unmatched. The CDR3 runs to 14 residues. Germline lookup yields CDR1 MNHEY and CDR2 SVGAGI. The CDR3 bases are TGTGCCAGCAGTTACCTGGACAGGGCAAATGGCTACACCTTC. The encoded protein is CASSYLDRANGYTF.